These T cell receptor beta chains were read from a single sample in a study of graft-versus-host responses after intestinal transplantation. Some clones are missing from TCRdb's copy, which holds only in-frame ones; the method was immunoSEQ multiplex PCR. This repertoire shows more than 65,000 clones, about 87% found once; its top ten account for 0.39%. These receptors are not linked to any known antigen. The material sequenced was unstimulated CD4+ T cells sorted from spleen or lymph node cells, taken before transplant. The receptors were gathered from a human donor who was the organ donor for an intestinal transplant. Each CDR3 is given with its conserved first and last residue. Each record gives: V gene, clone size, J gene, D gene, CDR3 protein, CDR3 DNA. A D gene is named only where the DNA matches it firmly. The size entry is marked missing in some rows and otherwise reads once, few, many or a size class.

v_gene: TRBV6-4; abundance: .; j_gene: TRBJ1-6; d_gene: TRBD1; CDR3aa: CASRNTGTGDSPLHF; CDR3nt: TGTGCCAGCAGGAATACCGGGACAGGGGATTCACCCCTCCACTTT
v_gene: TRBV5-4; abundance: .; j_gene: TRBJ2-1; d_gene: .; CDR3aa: CASSLRGSYNEQFF; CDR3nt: TGTGCCAGCAGCTTACGGGGCTCCTACAATGAGCAGTTCTTC
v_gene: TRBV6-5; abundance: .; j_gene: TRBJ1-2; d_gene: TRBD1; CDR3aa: CASSRRQGRYGYTF; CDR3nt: TGTGCCAGCAGCCGCAGACAGGGACGATATGGCTACACCTTC
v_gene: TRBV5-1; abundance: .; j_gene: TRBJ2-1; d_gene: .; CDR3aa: CASSLGQGSYNEQFF; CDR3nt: TGCGCCAGCAGCTTGGGGCAGGGCTCCTACAATGAGCAGTTCTTC
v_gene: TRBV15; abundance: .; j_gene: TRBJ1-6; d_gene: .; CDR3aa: CATSRDGRGVGSPLHF; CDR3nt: TGTGCCACCAGCAGAGATGGGAGGGGAGTTGGTTCACCCCTCCACTTT
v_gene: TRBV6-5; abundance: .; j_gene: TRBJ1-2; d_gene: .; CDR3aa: CATLTTGYYGYTF; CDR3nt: TGTGCCACCCTCACCACAGGGTACTATGGCTACACCTTC
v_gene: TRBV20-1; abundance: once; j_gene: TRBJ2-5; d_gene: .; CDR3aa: CSAAVQETQYF; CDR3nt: TGCAGTGCTGCAGTACAAGAGACCCAGTACTTC
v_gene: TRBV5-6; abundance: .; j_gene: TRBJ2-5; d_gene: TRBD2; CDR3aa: CASSPSGSGISETQYF; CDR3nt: TGTGCCAGCAGCCCTTCTGGTAGCGGGATTAGTGAGACCCAGTACTTC
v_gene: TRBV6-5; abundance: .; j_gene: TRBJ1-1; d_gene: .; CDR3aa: CASGGPRNTEAFF; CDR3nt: TGTGCCAGCGGGGGCCCACGGAACACTGAAGCTTTCTTT
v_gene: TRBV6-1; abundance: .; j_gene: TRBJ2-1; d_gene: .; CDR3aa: CASSEVGQNEQFF; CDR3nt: TGTGCCAGCAGTGAAGTGGGACAAAATGAGCAGTTCTTC
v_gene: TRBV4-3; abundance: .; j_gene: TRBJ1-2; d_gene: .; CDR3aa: CASSQGLETNYGYTF; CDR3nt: TGCGCCAGCAGCCAAGGGCTCGAAACAAACTATGGCTACACCTTC
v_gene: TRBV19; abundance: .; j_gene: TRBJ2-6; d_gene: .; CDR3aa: CASSTPGSGANVLTF; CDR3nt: TGTGCCAGTAGTACCCCAGGGTCCGGGGCCAACGTCCTGACTTTC
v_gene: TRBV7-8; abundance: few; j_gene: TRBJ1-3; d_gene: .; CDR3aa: CASSPTGGNTIYF; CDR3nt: TGTGCCAGCAGCCCGACAGGTGGAAACACCATATATTTT
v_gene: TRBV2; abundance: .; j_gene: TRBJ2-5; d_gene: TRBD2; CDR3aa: CASRLESGGQETQYF; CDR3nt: TGTGCCAGCAGGCTTGAAAGCGGGGGGCAAGAGACCCAGTACTTC
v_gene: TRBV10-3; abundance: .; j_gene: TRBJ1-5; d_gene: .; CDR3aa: CAISESPPERQPQHF; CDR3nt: TGTGCCATCAGTGAGTCTCCCCCGGAGAGGCAGCCCCAGCATTTT
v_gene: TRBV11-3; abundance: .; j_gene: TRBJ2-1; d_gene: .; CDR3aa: CASSVGGDASEQFF; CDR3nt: TGTGCCAGCAGCGTAGGGGGGGATGCAAGTGAGCAGTTCTTC
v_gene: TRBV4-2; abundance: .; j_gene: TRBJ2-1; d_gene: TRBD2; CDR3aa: CASSRGLAGGPYNEQFF; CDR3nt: TGTGCCAGCAGCCGCGGACTAGCGGGGGGGCCCTACAATGAGCAGTTCTTC
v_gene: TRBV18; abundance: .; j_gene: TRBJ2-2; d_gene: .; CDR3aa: CASSLHGNTGELFF; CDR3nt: TGTGCCAGCTCACTCCACGGGAACACCGGGGAGCTGTTTTTT
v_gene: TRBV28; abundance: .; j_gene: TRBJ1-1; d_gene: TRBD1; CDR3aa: CASSLTQGAGKTEAFF; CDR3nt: TGTGCCAGCAGTTTGACACAGGGGGCAGGGAAGACTGAAGCTTTCTTT
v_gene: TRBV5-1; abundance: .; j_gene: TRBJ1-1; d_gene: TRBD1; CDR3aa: CASSFRSRDRGNTEAFF; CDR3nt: TGCGCCAGCAGCTTCAGGTCCAGGGACAGGGGTAACACTGAAGCTTTCTTT
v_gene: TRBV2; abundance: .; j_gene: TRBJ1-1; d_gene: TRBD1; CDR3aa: CASSVRDRGATEAFF; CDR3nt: TGTGCCAGCAGTGTCCGGGACAGGGGGGCTACTGAAGCTTTCTTT
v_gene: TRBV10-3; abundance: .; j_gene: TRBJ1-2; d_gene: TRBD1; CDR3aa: CAISGTGYGYTF; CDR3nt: TGTGCCATCAGTGGGACAGGCTATGGCTACACCTTC
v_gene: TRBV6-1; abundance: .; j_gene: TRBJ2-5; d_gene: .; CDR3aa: CASIRQETQYF; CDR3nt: TGTGCCAGCATTCGCCAAGAGACCCAGTACTTC
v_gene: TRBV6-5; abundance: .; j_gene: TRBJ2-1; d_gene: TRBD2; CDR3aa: CASRIWDYPINEQFF; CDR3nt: TGTGCCAGCAGGATCTGGGACTACCCGATCAATGAGCAGTTCTTC
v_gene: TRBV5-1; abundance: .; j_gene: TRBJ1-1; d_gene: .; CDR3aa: CASSADRNTEAFF; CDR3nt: TGCGCCAGCAGCGCCGACAGGAACACTGAAGCTTTCTTT
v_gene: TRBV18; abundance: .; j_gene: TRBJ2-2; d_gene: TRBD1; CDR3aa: CASSPLGQANTGELFF; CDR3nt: TGTGCCAGCTCACCGTTAGGACAGGCGAACACCGGGGAGCTGTTTTTT
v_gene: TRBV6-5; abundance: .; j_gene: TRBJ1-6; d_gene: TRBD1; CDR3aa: CASSSGGRGSPLHF; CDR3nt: TGTGCCAGCAGCTCAGGGGGCAGGGGTTCACCCCTCCACTTT
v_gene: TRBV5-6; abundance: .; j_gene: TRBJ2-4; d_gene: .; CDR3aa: CASSSPEKQGVLLKNIQYF; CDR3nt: TGTGCCAGCAGCTCCCCAGAGAAACAGGGTGTCTTGCTTAAAAACATTCAGTACTTC
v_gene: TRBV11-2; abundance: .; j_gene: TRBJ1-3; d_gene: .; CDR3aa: CASSLIRGSGNTIYF; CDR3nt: TGTGCCAGCAGCTTAATTCGGGGGTCAGGAAACACCATATATTTT
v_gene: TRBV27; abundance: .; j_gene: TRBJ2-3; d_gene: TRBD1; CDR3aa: CASTSLGGTGATDTQYF; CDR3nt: TGTGCCAGCACCTCATTGGGAGGGACAGGGGCTACAGATACGCAGTATTTT
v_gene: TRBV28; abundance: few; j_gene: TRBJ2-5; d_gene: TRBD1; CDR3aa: CASSLDRGETQYF; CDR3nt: TGTGCCAGCAGTTTAGACAGGGGGGAGACCCAGTACTTC
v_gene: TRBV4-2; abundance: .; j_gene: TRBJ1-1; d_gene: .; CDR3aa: CASSQFRGANTEAFF; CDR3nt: TGTGCCAGCAGCCAATTCAGGGGCGCCAACACTGAAGCTTTCTTT
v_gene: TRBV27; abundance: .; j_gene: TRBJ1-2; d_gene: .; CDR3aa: CASPSPGGGYTF; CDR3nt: TGTGCCAGCCCATCTCCAGGCGGGGGCTACACCTTC
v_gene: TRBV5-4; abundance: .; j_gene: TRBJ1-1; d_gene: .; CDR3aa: CASSLTRQNTEAFF; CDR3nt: TGTGCCAGCAGCTTGACACGCCAGAACACTGAAGCTTTCTTT
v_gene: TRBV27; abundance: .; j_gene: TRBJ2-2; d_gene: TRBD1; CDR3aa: CATRADRVNTGELFF; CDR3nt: TGTGCCACCCGGGCCGACAGGGTGAACACCGGGGAGCTGTTTTTT
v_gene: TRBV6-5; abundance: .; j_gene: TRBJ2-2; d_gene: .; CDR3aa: CALRDRGTGELFF; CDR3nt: TGTGCCCTGAGGGACCGGGGGACCGGGGAGCTGTTTTTT
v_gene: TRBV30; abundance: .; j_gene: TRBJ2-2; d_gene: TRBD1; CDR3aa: CAWSVTGGDTGELFF; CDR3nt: TGTGCCTGGAGTGTAACAGGGGGCGACACCGGGGAGCTGTTTTTT
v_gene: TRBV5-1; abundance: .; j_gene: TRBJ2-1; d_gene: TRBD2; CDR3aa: CASSLQAGYNEQFF; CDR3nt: TGCGCCAGCAGCTTGCAAGCGGGGTATAATGAGCAGTTCTTC
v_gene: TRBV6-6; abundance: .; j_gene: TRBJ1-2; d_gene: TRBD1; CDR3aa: CASSYTDRGRGYGYTF; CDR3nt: TGTGCCAGCAGTTACACGGACAGGGGTCGTGGCTATGGCTACACCTTC
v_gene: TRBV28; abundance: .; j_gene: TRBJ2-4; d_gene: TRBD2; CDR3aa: CASSMGGMEDIQYF; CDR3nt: TGTGCCAGCAGCATGGGGGGGATGGAGGACATTCAGTACTTC
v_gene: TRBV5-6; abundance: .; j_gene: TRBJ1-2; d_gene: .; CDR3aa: CASRRNNYGYTF; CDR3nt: TGTGCCAGCAGGCGGAATAACTATGGCTACACCTTC
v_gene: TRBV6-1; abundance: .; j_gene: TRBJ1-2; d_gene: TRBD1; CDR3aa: CAGQQGVSGYTF; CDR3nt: TGTGCCGGTCAACAGGGGGTATCTGGCTACACCTTC
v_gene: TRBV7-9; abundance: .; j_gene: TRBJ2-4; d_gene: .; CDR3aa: CASSLVGEAKNIQYF; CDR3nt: TGTGCCAGCAGCTTAGTGGGAGAAGCCAAAAACATTCAGTACTTC
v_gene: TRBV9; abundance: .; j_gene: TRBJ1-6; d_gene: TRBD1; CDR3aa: CASSVGAGGYGGKNSPLHF; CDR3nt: TGTGCCAGCAGCGTAGGGGCAGGGGGCTACGGCGGCAAGAATTCACCCCTCCACTTT
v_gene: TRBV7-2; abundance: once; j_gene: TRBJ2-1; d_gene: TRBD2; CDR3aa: CASSSSGGALNEQFF; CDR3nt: TGTGCCAGCAGCTCTAGCGGGGGGGCGTTGAATGAGCAGTTCTTC
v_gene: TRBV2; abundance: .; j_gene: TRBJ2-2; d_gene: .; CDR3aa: CASSEARMNTGELFF; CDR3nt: TGTGCCAGCAGTGAAGCCAGGATGAACACCGGGGAGCTGTTTTTT
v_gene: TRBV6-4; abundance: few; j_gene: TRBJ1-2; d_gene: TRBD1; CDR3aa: CASSRTGINYGYTF; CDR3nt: TGTGCCAGCAGTAGGACAGGGATAAACTATGGCTACACCTTC
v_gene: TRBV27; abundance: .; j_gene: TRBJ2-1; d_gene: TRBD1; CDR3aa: CASSFIQGQGSFNEQFF; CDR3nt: TGTGCCAGCAGTTTCATCCAGGGACAGGGGAGTTTCAATGAGCAGTTCTTC
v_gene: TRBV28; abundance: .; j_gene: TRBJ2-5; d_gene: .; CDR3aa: CASSLRELGGEETQYF; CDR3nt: TGTGCCAGCAGTTTGAGGGAGTTGGGGGGTGAAGAGACCCAGTACTTC